This paragraph reports one T cell receptor beta chain. What it binds is unknown. Sequencing was performed with immunoSEQ multiplex PCR; in TCRdb, only in-frame clones are kept and a portion is missing. The repertoire holds 150,000 to 200,000 clones, with about 89% as singletons. This specimen belongs to a study of T cell responses to AZD1222 COVID-19 vaccine. Study-wide results and limits: Reports indicate that nearly half of spike-specific TCRs are directed at unmutated variant regions.

CDR1 KGHDR and CDR2 SFDVKD come from the germline V gene. The CDR3 loop spans 11 amino acids. The V and J ends lost 1 base and 13 bases respectively, with 7 bases between them. The sample in question was peripheral blood, obtained on day 0 of MenACWY control vaccination. The chain employs TRBV24-1 and TRBJ2-1; unclear D gene. This TCR derives from an adult in good health. The CDR3 DNA is TGTGCCACCAGTGATTTCTCACACCAGTTCTTC. Residues: CATSDFSHQFF.